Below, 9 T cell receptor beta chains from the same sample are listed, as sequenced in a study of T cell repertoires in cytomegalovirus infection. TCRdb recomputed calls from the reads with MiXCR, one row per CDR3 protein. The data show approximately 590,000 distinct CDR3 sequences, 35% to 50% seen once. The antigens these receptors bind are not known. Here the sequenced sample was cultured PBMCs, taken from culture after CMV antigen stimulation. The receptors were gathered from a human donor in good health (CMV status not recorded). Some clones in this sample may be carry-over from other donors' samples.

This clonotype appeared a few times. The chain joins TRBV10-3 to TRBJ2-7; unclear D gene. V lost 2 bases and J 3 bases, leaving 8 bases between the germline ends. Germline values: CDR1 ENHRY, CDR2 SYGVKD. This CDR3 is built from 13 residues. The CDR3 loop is CAISEAKDYEQYF. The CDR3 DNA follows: TGTGCCATCAGTGAGGCAAAGGACTACGAGCAGTACTTC.

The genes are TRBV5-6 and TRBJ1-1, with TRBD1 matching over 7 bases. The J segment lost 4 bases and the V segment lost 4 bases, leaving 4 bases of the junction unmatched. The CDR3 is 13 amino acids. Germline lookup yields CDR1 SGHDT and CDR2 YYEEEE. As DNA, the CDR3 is TGTGCCAGCAGCGCCGGGACAGTCACTGAAGCTTTCTTT. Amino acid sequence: CASSAGTVTEAFF.

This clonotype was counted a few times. CDR3: CSGQTGDYNEQFF. For the CDR3, the DNA is TGCAGTGGTCAGACCGGGGACTACAATGAGCAGTTCTTC. V usage is TRBV20-1 and J usage is TRBJ2-1; D perhaps matches TRBD2 (5 bases). Per the germline V gene, CDR1 is DFQATT and CDR2 is SNEGSKA (reference sequence). The CDR3 has 13 amino acids. The ends were cut back, 7 bases at V and 3 bases at J, with 13 bases in the middle.

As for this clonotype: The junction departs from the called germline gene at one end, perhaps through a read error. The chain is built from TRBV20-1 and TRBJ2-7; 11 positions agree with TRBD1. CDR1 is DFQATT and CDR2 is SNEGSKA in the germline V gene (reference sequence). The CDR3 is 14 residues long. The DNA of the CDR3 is TGCAGTGCTAAAGGACAGGGGGCCTCCTCCGAGCAGTACTTC. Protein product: CSAKGQGASSEQYF.

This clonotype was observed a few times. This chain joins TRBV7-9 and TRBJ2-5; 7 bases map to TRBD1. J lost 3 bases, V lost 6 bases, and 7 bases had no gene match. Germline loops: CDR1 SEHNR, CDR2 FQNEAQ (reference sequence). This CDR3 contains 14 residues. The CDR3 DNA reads TGTGCCAGCAGTGGTATAGGGGGCAAAGAGACCCAGTACTTC. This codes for CASSGIGGKETQYF.

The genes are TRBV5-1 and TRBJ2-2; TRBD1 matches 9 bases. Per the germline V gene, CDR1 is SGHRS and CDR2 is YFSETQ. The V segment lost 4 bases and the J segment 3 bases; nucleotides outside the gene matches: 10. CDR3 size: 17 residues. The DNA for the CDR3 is TGCGCCAGCAGCGACTTATCCGGGACAGGGCACACCGGGGAGCTGTTTTTT. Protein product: CASSDLSGTGHTGELFF.

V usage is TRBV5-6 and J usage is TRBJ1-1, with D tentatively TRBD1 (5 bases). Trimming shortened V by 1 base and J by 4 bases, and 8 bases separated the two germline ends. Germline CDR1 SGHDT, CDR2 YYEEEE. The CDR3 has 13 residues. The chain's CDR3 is CASSLKGTTEAFF. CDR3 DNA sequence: TGTGCCAGCAGCTTGAAGGGGACCACTGAAGCTTTCTTT.

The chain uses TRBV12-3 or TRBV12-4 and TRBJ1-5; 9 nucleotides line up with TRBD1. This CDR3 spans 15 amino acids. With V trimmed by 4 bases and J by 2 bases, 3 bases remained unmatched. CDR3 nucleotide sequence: TGTGCCAGCAGTTCCACAGGGGGCGGCAATCAGCCCCAGCATTTT. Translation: CASSSTGGGNQPQHF.

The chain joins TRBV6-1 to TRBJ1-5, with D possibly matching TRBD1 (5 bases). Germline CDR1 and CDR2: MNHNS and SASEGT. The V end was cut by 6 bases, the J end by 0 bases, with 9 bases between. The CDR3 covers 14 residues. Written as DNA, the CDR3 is TGTGCCAGCAGGGGACCTAGTAGCAATCAGCCCCAGCATTTT. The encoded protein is CASRGPSSNQPQHF.